Sequencing of this T cell receptor (beta chain) was carried out in a study of cytomegalovirus exposure and HLA in healthy donors. The study's findings and limits: Available immune exposure information covered CMV serostatus only.

The CDR3 has 14 residues. V lost 3 bases to trimming and J lost 0 bases, with 7 bases between them. CDR1 SGHVS and CDR2 FQNEAQ come from the germline V gene. Remarks on this clone: Its antigen is not identified.

In the PCR, 60 Vbeta and 13 Jbeta primers were used. Here immunoSEQ multiplex PCR was the method, and the copy in TCRdb shows in-frame clones only, minus some. The sample has 150,000 to 180,000 clones; over 65% are singletons. What was sequenced was PBMCs. The TCR was taken from a woman in her 40s in good health and CMV-seronegative. The genes are TRBV7-8 and TRBJ2-3; D call uncertain. Written as DNA, the CDR3 is TGTGCCAGCAGCTTTTTACTTAGCACAGATACGCAGTATTTT. This gives the protein CASSFLLSTDTQYF.